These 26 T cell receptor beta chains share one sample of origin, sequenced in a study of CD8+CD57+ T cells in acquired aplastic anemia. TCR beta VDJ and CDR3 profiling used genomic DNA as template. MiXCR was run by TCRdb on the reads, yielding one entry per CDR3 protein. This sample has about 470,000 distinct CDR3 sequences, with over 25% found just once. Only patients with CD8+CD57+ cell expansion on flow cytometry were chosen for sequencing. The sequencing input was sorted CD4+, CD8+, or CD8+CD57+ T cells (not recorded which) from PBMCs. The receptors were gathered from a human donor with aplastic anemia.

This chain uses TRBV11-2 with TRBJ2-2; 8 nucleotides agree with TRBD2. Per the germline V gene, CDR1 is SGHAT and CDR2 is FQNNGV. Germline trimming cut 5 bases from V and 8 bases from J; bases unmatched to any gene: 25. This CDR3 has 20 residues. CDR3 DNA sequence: TGTGCCAGCAGCAACGGTACCAGGGAATGGCGGGAGGACCCACCGGGGGAGCTGTTTTTT. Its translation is CASSNGTREWREDPPGELFF.

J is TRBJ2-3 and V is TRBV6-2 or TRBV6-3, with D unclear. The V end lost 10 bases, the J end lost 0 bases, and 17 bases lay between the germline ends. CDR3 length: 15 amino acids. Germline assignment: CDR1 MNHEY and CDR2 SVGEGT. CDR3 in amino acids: CATSLQSPSTDTQYF. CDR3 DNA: TGTGCCACCTCCCTCCAGTCGCCTAGCACAGATACGCAGTATTTT.

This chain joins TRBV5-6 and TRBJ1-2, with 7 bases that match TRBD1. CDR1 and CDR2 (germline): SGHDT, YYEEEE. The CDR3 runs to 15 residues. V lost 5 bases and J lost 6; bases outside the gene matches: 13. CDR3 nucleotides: TGTGCCAGCAGTCCAGCGGCCACAGGGGTGAATGGCTACACCTTC. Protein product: CASSPAATGVNGYTF.

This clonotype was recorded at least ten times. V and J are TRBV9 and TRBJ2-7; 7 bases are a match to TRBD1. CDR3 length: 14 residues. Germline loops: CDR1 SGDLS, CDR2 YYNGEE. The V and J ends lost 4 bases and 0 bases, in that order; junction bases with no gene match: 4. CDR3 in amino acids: CASSKQGTSYEQYF. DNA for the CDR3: TGTGCCAGCAGCAAACAGGGGACCTCCTACGAGCAGTACTTC.

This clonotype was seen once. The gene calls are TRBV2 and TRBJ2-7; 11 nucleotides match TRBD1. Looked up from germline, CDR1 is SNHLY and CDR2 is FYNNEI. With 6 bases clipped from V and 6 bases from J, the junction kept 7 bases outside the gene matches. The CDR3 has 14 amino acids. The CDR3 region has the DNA TGTGCCAGCAGGAGTACCGGGACAGGGGGCGAGCAGTACTTC. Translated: CASRSTGTGGEQYF.

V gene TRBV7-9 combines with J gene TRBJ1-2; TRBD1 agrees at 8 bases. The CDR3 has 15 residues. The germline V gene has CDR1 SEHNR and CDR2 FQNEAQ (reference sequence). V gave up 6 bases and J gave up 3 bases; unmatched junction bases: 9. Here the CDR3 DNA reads TGTGCCAGCAGACTCAGGACAGGGTATGACTATGGCTACACCTTC. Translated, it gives CASRLRTGYDYGYTF.

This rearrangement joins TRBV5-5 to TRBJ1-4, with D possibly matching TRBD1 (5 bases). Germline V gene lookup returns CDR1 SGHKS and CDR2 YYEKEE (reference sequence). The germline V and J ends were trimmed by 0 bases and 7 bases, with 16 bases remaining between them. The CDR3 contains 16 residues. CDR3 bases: TGTGCCAGCAGCTTGGCGATACTAGGGGAGGTTGAAAAACTGTTTTTT. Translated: CASSLAILGEVEKLFF.

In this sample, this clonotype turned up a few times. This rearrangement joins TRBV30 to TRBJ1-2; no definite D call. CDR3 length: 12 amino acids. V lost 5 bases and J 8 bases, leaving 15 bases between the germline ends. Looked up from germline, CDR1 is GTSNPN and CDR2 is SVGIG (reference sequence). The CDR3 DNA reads TGTGCCTGGCCACAAACCGGTGGGGGCTACACCTTC. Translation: CAWPQTGGGYTF.

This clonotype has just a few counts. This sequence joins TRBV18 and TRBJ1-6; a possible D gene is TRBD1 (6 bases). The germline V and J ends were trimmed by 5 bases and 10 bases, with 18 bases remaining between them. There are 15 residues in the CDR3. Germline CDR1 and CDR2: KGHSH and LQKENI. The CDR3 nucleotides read TGTGCCAGCTCAAGCACAGGGCCCGGCGACTCACCCCTCCACTTT. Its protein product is CASSSTGPGDSPLHF.

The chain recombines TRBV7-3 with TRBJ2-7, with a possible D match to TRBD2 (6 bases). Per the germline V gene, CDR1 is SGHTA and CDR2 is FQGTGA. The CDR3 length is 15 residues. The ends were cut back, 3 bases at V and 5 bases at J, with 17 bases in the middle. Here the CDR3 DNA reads TGTGCCAGCAGCTTCGGGTTGAGCGGGCTTAACGAGCAGTACTTC. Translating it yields CASSFGLSGLNEQYF.

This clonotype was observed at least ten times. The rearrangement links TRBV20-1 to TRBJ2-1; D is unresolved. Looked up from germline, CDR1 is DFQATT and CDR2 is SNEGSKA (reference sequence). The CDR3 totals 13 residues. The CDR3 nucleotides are TGCAGAACGAGCGAGGTATACTCCAATGAGCAGTTCTTC. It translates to CRTSEVYSNEQFF.

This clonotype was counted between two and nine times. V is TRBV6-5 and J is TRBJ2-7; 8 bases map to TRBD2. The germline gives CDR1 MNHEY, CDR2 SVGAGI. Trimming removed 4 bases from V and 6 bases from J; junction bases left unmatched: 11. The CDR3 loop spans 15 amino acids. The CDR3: CASSSAGVPTPEQYF. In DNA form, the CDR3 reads TGTGCCAGCAGTTCAGCGGGAGTCCCCACCCCCGAGCAGTACTTC.

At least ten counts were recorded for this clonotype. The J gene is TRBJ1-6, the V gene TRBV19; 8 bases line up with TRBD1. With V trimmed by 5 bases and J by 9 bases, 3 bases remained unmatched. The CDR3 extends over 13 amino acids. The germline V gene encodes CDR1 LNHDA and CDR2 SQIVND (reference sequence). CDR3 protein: CASSPGGASPLHF. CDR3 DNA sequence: TGTGCCAGTAGTCCAGGGGGCGCTTCACCCCTCCACTTT.

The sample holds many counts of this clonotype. The CDR3 protein is CASSEGPATNYGYTF. The CDR3 DNA follows: TGCGCCAGCAGTGAAGGGCCGGCTACTAACTATGGCTACACCTTC. J is TRBJ1-2 and V is TRBV10-1; unclear D gene. The V gene lost 3 bases and the J gene lost 0 bases, with 11 bases spanning the gap. The CDR3 sequence is 15 residues long. Germline values: CDR1 WNHNN, CDR2 SYGVQD (reference sequence).

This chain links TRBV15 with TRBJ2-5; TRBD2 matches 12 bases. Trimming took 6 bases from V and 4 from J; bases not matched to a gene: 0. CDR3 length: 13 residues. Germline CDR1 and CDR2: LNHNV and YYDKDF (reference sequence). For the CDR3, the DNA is TGTGCCACCAGGACTAGCGGGGGAGAGACCCAGTACTTC. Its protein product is CATRTSGGETQYF. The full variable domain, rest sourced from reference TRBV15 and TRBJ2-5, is DAMVIQNPRYQVTQFGKPVTLSCSQTLNHNVMYWYQQKSSQAPKLLFHYYDKDFNNEADTPDNFQSRRPNTSFCFLDIRSPGLGDTAMYLCATRTSGGETQYFGPGTRLLVL.

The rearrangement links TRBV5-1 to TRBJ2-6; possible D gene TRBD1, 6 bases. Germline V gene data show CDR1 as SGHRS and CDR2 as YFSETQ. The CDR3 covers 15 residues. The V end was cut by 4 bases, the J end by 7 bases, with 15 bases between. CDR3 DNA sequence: TGCGCCAGCAGCGTGGGACATCAACTTGCCAACGTCCTGACTTTC. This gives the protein CASSVGHQLANVLTF. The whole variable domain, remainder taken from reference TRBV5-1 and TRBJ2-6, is KAGVTQTPRYLIKTRGQQVTLSCSPISGHRSVSWYQQTPGQGLQFLFEYFSETQRNKGNFPGRFSGRQFSNSRSEMNVSTLELGDSALYLCASSVGHQLANVLTFGAGSRLTVL.

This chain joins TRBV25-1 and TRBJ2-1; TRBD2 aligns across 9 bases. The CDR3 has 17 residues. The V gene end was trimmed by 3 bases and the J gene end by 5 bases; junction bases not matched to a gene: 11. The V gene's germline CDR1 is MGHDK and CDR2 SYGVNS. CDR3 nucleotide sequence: TGTGCCAGCAGTGACCATCTCCTAGCGGGGCGTGACAATGAGCAGTTCTTC. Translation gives CASSDHLLAGRDNEQFF. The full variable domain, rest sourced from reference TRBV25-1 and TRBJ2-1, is EADIYQTPRYLVIGTGKKITLECSQTMGHDKMYWYQQDPGMELHLIHYSYGVNSTEKGDLSSESTVSRIRTEHFPLTLESARPSHTSQYLCASSDHLLAGRDNEQFFGPGTRLTVL.

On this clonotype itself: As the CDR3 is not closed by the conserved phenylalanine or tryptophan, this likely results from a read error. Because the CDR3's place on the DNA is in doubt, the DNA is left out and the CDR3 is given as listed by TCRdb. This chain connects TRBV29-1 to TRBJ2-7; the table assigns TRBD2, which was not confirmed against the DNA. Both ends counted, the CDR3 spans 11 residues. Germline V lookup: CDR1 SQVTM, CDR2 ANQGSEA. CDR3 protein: CSGGLAGGRLG.

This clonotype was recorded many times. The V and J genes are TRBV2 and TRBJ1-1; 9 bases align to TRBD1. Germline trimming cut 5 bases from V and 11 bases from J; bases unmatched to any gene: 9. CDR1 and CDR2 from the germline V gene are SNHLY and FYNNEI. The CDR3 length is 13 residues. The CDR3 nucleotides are TGTGCCAGCAGTCCTACAGGGGGCTCGATGGCTTTCTTT. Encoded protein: CASSPTGGSMAFF.

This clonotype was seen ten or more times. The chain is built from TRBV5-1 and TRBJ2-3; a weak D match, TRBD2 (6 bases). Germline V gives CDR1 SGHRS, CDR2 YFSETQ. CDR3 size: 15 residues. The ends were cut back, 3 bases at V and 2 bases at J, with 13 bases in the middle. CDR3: CASSSFAGPTDTQYF. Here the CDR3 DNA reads TGCGCCAGCAGCTCATTCGCGGGGCCCACAGATACGCAGTATTTT.

The CDR3 bases are TGTGCCAGCAGTGAAGAGACGTCCGGCTATGGCTACACCTTC. It encodes CASSEETSGYGYTF. This chain connects TRBV2 to TRBJ1-2; no definite D call. CDR3 length: 14 amino acids. V shed 1 base and J shed 4 bases, with 10 bases lying between them. Germline loops: CDR1 SNHLY, CDR2 FYNNEI. Supplemented by reference TRBV2 and TRBJ1-2, the full variable domain reads EPEVTQTPSHQVTQMGQEVILRCVPISNHLYFYWYRQILGQKVEFLVSFYNNEISEKSEIFDDQFSVERPDGSNFTLKIRSTKLEDSAMYFCASSEETSGYGYTFGSGTRLTVV.

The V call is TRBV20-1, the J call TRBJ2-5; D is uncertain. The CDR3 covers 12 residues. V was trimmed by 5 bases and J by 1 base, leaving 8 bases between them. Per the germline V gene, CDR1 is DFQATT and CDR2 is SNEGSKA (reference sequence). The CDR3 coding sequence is TGCAGTGCTGTCCTGATCCAAGAGACCCAGTACTTC. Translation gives CSAVLIQETQYF.

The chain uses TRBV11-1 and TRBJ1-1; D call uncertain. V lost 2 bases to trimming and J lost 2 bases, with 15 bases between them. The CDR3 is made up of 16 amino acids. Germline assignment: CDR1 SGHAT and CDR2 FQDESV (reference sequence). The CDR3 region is CASSLSMVGGNTEAFF. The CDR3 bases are TGTGCCAGCAGCTTAAGTATGGTCGGCGGTAACACTGAAGCTTTCTTT.

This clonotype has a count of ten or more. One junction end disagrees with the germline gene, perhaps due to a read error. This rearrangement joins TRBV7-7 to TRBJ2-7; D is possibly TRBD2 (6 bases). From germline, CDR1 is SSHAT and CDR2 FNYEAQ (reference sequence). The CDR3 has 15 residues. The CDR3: CASSLRGGNIYEQYF. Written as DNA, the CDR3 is TGTGCTAGCAGCCTAAGGGGAGGCAATATCTACGAGCAGTACTTC.

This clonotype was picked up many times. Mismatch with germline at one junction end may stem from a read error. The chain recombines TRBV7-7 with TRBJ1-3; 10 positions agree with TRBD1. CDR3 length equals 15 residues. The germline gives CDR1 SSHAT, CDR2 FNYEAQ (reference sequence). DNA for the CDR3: TGTGCTAGCAGCAGGGACAGGGGATCTGGAAACACCATATATTTT. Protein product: CASSRDRGSGNTIYF.

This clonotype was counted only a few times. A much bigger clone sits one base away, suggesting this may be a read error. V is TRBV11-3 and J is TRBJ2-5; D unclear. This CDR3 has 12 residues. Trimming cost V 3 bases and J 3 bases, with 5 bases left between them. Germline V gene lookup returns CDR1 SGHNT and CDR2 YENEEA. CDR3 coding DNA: TGTGCCAGCAGCTTCAGAGAAGAGACCCAGTACTTC. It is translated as CASSFREETQYF.